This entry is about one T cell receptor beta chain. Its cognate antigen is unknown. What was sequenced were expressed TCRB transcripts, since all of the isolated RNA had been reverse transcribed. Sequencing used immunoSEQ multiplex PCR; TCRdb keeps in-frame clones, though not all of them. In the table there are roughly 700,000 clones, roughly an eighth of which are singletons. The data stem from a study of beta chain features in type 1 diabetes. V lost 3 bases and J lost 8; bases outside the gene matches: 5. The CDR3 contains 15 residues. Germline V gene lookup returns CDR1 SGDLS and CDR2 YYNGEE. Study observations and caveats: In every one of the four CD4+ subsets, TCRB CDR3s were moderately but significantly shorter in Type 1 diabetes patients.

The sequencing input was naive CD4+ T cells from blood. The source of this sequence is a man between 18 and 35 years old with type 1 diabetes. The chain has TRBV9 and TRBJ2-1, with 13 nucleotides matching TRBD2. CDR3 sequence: CASSATSGGWDEQFF. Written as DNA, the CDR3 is TGTGCCAGCAGCGCGACTAGCGGGGGGTGGGATGAGCAGTTCTTC.